A selection of T cell receptor beta chains follows, all from one sample in a study of T cell responses to AZD1222 COVID-19 vaccine. Assay used: immunoSEQ multiplex PCR; TCRdb lists only in-frame clones, some missing. The sample holds over 95,000 clones, approximately 84% seen once. Sequences were derived from peripheral blood, sampled 28 days after the second AZD1222 dose. All receptors derive from an adult who received the AZD1222 COVID-19 vaccine. Each CDR3 is given without its conserved first and last residue. The order of the fields is V gene, D gene, J gene, CDR3 protein. D genes are given only for firm matches.

v_call: TRBV6-5; d_call: .; j_call: TRBJ1-3; cdr3_aa: ASDLTGGNTIY
v_call: TRBV27; d_call: TRBD2; j_call: TRBJ2-7; cdr3_aa: ASTTISQTSGYYEQY
v_call: TRBV19; d_call: .; j_call: TRBJ1-4; cdr3_aa: ASSIKGNEKLF
v_call: TRBV6-2/TRBV6-3; d_call: TRBD1; j_call: TRBJ1-2; cdr3_aa: ASSYSTRLGQGVHGYT
v_call: TRBV4-1; d_call: TRBD2; j_call: TRBJ2-2; cdr3_aa: ASRPPGLAGSGGSGELF
v_call: TRBV2; d_call: .; j_call: TRBJ2-5; cdr3_aa: ASSVRETQY
v_call: TRBV19; d_call: .; j_call: TRBJ2-1; cdr3_aa: ASSPMGFSYNEQF
v_call: TRBV6-5; d_call: TRBD1; j_call: TRBJ1-1; cdr3_aa: ASRPDRDFTEAF
v_call: TRBV5-1; d_call: .; j_call: TRBJ2-4; cdr3_aa: ASRDLAKNIQY
v_call: TRBV7-9; d_call: TRBD1; j_call: TRBJ2-7; cdr3_aa: ASSNRDRRAYEQY
v_call: TRBV6-5; d_call: TRBD1; j_call: TRBJ1-2; cdr3_aa: ASNPTGGAEGYT
v_call: TRBV7-2; d_call: .; j_call: TRBJ2-1; cdr3_aa: ASSLDEYSSRF
v_call: TRBV12-5; d_call: TRBD1; j_call: TRBJ1-6; cdr3_aa: ASGDRGTYNSPLH
v_call: TRBV10-3; d_call: TRBD1; j_call: TRBJ2-1; cdr3_aa: ALARDRDADEQF
v_call: TRBV10-3; d_call: TRBD2; j_call: TRBJ2-7; cdr3_aa: AISATSGLSSYEQY
v_call: TRBV18; d_call: .; j_call: TRBJ2-1; cdr3_aa: ASSPPIRGEQF
v_call: TRBV19; d_call: .; j_call: TRBJ1-3; cdr3_aa: ASSIGGGLSGNTIY
v_call: TRBV5-4; d_call: .; j_call: TRBJ1-2; cdr3_aa: ASSLDANYGYT
v_call: TRBV30; d_call: .; j_call: TRBJ2-7; cdr3_aa: ACETREYEQY
v_call: TRBV19; d_call: TRBD1; j_call: TRBJ2-3; cdr3_aa: ASTGTGSTDTQY
v_call: TRBV19; d_call: .; j_call: TRBJ1-1; cdr3_aa: ASSRGVLTEAF
v_call: TRBV9; d_call: TRBD1; j_call: TRBJ1-3; cdr3_aa: ASSDPGQGIRSGNTIY